The text below deals with one T cell receptor beta chain. The antigen it recognizes is unknown. Base qualities are not provided; no much larger clone lies one nucleotide away. The junction carries 8 bases between V and J, which are trimmed by 1 base and 10 bases respectively. From the germline V gene, CDR1 is MGHRA and CDR2 is YSYEKL. Taken from cysteine to phenylalanine, the CDR3 has 12 residues. Only the CDR3 region is kept as DNA, spanning 36 bases read in frame from base 1. This specimen comes from a study of blood T cell repertoires in COVID-19 (dated by TCRdb to about 2020). Broadly, across the study: Samples from collaborators originated in the United States, Italy and Spain and spanned both the acute and convalescent phases of COVID-19. The material from the prospective study consisted of cDNA or gDNA derived from T cells, B-cell-depleted T cells, or PBMCs. The dataset comprised deeply sampled blood TCRbeta repertoires from subjects exposed to, actively infected with, or recovered from COVID-19. The repertoires were made available in a free public database intended to serve as a resource for research on the immune response to SARS-CoV-2. Samples came from the ongoing ImmuneRACE study (first 160 participants) plus 1,254 subjects from 6 global collaborators. Sample metadata almost always included a de-identified subject ID, COVID-19 status, age in years and sex. Where HLA class I and class II types were available, the types were taken from metadata supplied by the sample provider, not from assay-based typing.

The immunoSEQ Assay, a bias-controlled multiplex PCR, was used to amplify TCRbeta CDR3 regions from genomic DNA. As for the original processing: The number of nucleated cells in each sample was estimated from the amplification of reference gene primers within the assay. To quantify the absolute abundance of each unique TCRbeta CDR3 rearrangement, sequence reads were collapsed and filtered. For each sample, productive Simpson clonality was calculated as the square root of Simpson's diversity index across productive rearrangements. Sourced from immuneACCESS, this table was stored by TCRdb with only in-frame sequences that have V and J called. A share of the clones is absent; for the studies checked, an unresolved V gene accounts for under half, and the remainder has no known explanation. V, J and clone size were drawn from that table, and D and trimming were deduced from the DNA. Recorded for this sample are about 280,000 clones; 90% of them occurred a single time. Jointly, the top ten make up about 1.7% of the sample.

Participants in the prospective study were enrolled through a virtual design, were aged roughly 18 to 90 years, and lived in approximately 25 United States geographic areas. In the prospective study, cohorts were assigned on the basis of participant-reported clinical history obtained from a screening survey and a study questionnaire. Mobile phlebotomists in the prospective study collected whole blood, serum and a nasopharyngeal or oropharyngeal swab from every participant. Additional blood draws and questionnaires over an approximately two-month period could optionally be provided by prospective study participants. Before DNA extraction, blood samples from the prospective study were shipped at room temperature or frozen. The investigation overall reported the following: Clinical and demographic metadata were provided uncurated, with the amount varying by source and participant.

The sequence joins TRBV4-1 to TRBJ2-1; the D gene lacks a confident call. This TCR came from a woman younger than 35 with acute COVID-19. The sequencing sample was made of PBMCs or T cells enriched from blood (not recorded which). The DNA sequence is given as TGCGCCAGCAGCCAAGTATTCCCCGAGCAGTTCTTC. Its coded protein is CASSQVFPEQFF.